This T cell receptor beta chain was captured in a study of shared clonotypes between healthy human individuals. Naive CD8 cells lacked CD45RO and underwent positive selection for CCR7, leaving out terminally differentiated effector memory CD45RA+ cells. General study findings and limits: Sample collection involved blood only; tissue repertoires are likely different.

J gave up 1 base and V 7 bases, and 12 bases lay outside the gene matches. This CDR3 is 16 amino acids long. Germline V lookup: CDR1 MGHRA, CDR2 YSYEKL. As to this clone: What it binds is unknown.

The protocol was immunoSEQ multiplex PCR, while the TCRdb copy is restricted to in-frame clones and leaves out a portion. The sample comprises about 2 million clones, about 95% of which are singletons, and 0.9% to 1.4% rests with the top ten. The rearrangement joins TRBV4-1 to TRBJ1-1; 7 positions agree with TRBD1. The sequenced material came from naive CD8+ T cells sorted from blood. The source of this sequence is a man between 18 and 29 years old in good health. The DNA for the CDR3 is TGCGCCAGCAACTCTTGGACGACAGGGACGAACACTGAAGCTTTCTTT. It encodes CASNSWTTGTNTEAFF.